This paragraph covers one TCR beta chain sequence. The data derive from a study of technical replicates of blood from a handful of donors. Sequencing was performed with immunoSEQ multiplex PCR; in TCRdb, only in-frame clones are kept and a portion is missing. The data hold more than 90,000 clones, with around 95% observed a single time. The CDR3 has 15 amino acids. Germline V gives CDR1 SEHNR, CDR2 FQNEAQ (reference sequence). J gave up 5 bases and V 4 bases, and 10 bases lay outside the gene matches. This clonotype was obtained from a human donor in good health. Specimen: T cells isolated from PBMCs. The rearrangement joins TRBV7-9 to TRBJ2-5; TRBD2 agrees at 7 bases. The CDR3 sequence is CASSWEGGPGETQYF. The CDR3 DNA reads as TGTGCCAGCAGCTGGGAGGGTGGACCGGGGGAGACCCAGTACTTC.